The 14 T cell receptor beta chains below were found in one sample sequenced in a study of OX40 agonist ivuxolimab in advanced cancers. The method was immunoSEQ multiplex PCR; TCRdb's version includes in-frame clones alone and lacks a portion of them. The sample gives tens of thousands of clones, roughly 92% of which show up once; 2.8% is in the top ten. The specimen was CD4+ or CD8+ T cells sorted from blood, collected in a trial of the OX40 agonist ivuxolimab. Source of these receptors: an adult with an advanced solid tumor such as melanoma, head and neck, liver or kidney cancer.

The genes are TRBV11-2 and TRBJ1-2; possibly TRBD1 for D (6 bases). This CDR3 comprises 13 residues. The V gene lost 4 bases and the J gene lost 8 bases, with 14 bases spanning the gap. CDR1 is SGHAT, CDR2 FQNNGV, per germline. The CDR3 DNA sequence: TGTGCCAGCAGCTCAAGGGGGGGACACGGCTACACCTTC. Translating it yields CASSSRGGHGYTF.

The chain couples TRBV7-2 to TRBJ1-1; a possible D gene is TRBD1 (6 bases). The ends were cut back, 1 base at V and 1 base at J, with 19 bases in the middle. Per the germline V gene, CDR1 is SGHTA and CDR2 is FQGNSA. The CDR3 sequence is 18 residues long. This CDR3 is CASSLGNRGASGNTEAFF. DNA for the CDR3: TGTGCCAGCAGCTTAGGAAATCGGGGGGCGTCCGGGAACACTGAAGCTTTCTTT.

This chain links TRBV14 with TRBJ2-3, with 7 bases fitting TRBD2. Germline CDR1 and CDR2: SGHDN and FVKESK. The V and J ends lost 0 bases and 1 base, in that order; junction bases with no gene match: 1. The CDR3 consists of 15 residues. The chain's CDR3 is CASSQDREGTDTQYF. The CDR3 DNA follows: TGTGCCAGCAGCCAAGATCGGGAGGGCACAGATACGCAGTATTTT.

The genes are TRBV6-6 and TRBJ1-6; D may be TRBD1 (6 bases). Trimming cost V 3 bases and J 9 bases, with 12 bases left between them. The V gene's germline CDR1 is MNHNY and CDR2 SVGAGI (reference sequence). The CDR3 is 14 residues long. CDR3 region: CASSYGGPGSPLHF. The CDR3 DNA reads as TGTGCCAGCAGTTATGGGGGCCCGGGTTCACCCCTCCACTTT.

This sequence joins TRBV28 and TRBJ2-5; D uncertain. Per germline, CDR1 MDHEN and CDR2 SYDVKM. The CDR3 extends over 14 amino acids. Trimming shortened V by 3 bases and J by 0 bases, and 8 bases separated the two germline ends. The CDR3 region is CASSLGAYQETQYF. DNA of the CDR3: TGTGCCAGCAGTTTGGGCGCTTACCAAGAGACCCAGTACTTC.

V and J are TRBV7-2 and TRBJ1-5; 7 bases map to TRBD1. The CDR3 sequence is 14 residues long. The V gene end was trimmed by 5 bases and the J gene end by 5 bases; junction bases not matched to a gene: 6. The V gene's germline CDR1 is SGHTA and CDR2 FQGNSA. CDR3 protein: CASSIYRGDQPQHF. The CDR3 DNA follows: TGTGCCAGCAGCATTTACAGGGGAGATCAGCCCCAGCATTTT.

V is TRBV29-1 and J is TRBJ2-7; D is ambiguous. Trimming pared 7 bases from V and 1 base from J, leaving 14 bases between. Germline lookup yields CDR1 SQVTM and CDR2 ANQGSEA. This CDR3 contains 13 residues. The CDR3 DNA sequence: TGCAGCGCCCTCTGGCCACAGTCCTACGAGCAGTACTTC. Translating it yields CSALWPQSYEQYF.

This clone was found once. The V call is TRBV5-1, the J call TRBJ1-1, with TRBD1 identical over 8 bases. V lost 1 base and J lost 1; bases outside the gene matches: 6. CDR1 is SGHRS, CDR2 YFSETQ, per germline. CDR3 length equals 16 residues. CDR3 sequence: CASSLRQGLENTEAFF. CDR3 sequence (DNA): TGCGCCAGCAGCTTGCGACAGGGGTTAGAGAACACTGAAGCTTTCTTT.

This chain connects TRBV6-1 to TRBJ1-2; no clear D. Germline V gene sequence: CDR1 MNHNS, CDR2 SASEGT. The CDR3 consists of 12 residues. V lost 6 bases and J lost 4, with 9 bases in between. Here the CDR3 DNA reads TGTGCCAGCAGGCAGACCATCTATGGCTACACCTTC. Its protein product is CASRQTIYGYTF.

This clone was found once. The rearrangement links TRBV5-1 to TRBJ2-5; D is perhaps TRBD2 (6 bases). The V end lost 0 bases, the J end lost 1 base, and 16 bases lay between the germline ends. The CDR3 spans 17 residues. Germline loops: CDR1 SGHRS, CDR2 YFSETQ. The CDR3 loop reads CASSLGSGLALQETQYF. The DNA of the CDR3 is TGCGCCAGCAGCTTGGGCTCGGGGCTAGCGCTCCAAGAGACCCAGTACTTC.

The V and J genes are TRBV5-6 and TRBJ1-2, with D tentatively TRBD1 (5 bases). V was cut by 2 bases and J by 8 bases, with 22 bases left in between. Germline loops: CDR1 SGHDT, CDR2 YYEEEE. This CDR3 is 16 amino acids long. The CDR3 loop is CASSLIEGSPLRGYTF. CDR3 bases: TGTGCCAGCAGCTTAATCGAGGGGTCGCCCTTACGGGGCTACACCTTC.

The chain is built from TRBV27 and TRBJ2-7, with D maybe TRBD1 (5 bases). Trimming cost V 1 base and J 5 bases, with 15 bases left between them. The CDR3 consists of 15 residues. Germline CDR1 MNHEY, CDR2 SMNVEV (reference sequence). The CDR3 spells CASSLYLEGAHEQYF. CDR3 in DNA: TGTGCCAGCAGTTTATACCTGGAAGGGGCCCACGAGCAGTACTTC.

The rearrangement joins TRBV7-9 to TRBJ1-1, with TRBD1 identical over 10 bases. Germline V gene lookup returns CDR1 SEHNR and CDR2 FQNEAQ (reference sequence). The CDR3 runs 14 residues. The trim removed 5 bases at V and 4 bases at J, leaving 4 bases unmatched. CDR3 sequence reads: CASSLRTGGTEAFF. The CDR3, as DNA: TGTGCCAGCAGCCTCCGGACAGGGGGCACTGAAGCTTTCTTT. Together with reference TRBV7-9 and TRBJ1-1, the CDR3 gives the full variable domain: DTGVSQNPRHKITKRGQNVTFRCDPISEHNRLYWYRQTLGQGPEFLTYFQNEAQLEKSRLLSDRFSAERPKGSFSTLEIQRTEQGDSAMYLCASSLRTGGTEAFFGQGTRLTVV.

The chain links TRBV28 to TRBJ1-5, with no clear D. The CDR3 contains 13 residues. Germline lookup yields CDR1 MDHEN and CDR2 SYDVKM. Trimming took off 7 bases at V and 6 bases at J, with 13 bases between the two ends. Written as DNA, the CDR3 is TGTGCCAGCACCCCGGGCCGAATTCAGCCCCAGCATTTT. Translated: CASTPGRIQPQHF.